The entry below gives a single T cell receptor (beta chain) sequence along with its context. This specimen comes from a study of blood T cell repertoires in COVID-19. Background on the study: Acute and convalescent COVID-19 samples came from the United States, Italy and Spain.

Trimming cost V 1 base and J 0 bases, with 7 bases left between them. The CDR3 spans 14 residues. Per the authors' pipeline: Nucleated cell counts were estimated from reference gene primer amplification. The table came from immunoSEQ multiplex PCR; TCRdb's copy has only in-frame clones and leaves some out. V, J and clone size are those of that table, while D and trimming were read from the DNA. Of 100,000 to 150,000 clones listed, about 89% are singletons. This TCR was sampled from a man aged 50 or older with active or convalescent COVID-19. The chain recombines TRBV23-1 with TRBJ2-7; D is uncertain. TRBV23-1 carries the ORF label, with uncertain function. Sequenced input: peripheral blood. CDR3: CASSQWASSYEQYF. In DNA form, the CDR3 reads TGCGCCAGCAGTCAATGGGCCAGCTCCTACGAGCAGTACTTC.